The T cell receptor (beta chain) under discussion was sequenced for a study of cytomegalovirus exposure and HLA in healthy donors listed by TCRdb under 2017. About the investigation overall: According to an earlier analysis of a few hundred of the donors, about 179 million T cells yielded 90 million to 140 million unique TCR beta sequences and more than 250 Gb of sequence data. To decide whether each TCR beta V gene segment behaved as functional or pseudogenic, an earlier analysis of 587 of the donors relied on high-throughput TCR beta sequencing. Roughly 320 gigabases of sequencing data and roughly 81 million unique TCR sequences made up an early release that covered under 750 HLA-typed donors. Genome-wide SNP genotypes for about 65% of the roughly 670 donors were used in a later genetic analysis, which treated that subset as a discovery cohort. Because of strong linkage in the cohort, 5 or 6 DR-DQ haplotypes were treated as single units for association and clustering. The study used immunosequencing to profile the T cell repertoires of some 600 subjects and linked those repertoires to cytomegalovirus serostatus. A later analysis re-examined previously published TCR beta repertoires from several hundred donors and added high-resolution HLA genotyping to investigate patterns of TCR occurrence. A separate validation cohort of 100 to 150 different subjects was used in addition to the roughly 670-subject first cohort. Rather than drawing on any new phenotypic data, the later analysis identified candidate immune exposures from TCR beta sequences and the way those sequences occurred across donors. Among under 450 genotyped donors of the cohort, an average of roughly 240,000 unique TCR beta nucleotide sequences were sequenced per donor, 15% to 20% of them non-productive. The study was designed to test whether signatures of past pathogen exposure could be identified by cataloging public T cell receptors. Donor age, sex, ethnicity and CMV serostatus were compiled together with the repertoire data. The number of donors typed differed by locus, with roughly 629-640 for A, B, C, DRB1 and DQB1, around 500 for DQA1, nearly 610 for DPA1, and some 470 for DPB1. Class I and class II HLA loci were covered by the typing at four-digit resolution. The genetic ancestry cluster associated with self-reported Caucasian donors included 70% to 85% of the roughly 360 genotyped donors. The study combined high-throughput TCR immunosequencing, statistical association of individual TCRs with disease status, and machine learning to predict cytomegalovirus infection status. Every discovery cohort repertoire had been produced on one sequencing platform.

The cohort was made up of under 800 healthy bone marrow donors. At the time of sampling, all cohort members were nominally healthy, though unrecorded immune exposures were likely present. The donor tested CMV seronegative, placing the donor among the 350 or so seronegative members of the cohort. Each donor provided a peripheral blood sample, and peripheral blood mononuclear cells were used for TCR beta sequencing. Genomic DNA was extracted from the blood cell samples with the Qiagen DNeasy Blood Extraction Kit. About this clone itself: Its specific antigen is unknown. No qualities accompany the bases; no much larger clone lies one base away.

Results the study describes overall, beyond this receptor: In a later genetic analysis, fewer N-insertions in productive TCRs were reported among donors in an Asian-associated ancestry cluster than the roughly 640-donor mean. In a later analysis, HLA-associated TCR beta chains showed more clonal expansion and lower generation probabilities than non-associated chains that were equally common. In this cohort, only TCR beta chains were sequenced, and detectable features were limited by the absence of alpha or paired-chain data. A cluster of highly shared sequence variants was judged likely to represent a technical artifact of the sequencing pipeline. In a later analysis, around 17,000 TCR beta sequences were associated with specific HLA alleles at a false discovery rate of 0.05. Roughly uniform sequencing depth across donors was assumed in presence/absence analyses, although this assumption may not hold. According to a later analysis, parvovirus B19, influenza, CMV and Epstein-Barr virus appeared linked to several top co-occurrence clusters. V-gene and J-gene trimming of TCR beta chains was associated with a missense DCLRE1C variant in a later genetic analysis, and the association was replicated in an independent cohort. A further reported finding was that TCR beta sequences accurately predicted the HLA-A and HLA-B alleles for most subjects in the first cohort. Broadly in line with IMGT annotations, most TCR beta V segments showed up in productive rearrangements about 87% or about 30% of the time in an earlier analysis of about 500 of the donors. The only immune exposure information available for the cohort was CMV serostatus. Assigning TCR associations to individual alleles was difficult when HLA alleles, especially DR and DQ, strongly co-occurred. Most CMV-associated TCR beta chains appeared to be HLA-restricted in a later analysis, and the HLA associations seemed to be driven largely by CMV exposure. In both the original and validation cohorts, the classifier was reported to diagnose cytomegalovirus status with high specificity and sensitivity. Because some donors lacked HLA typing at each locus, the association tests relied only on the typed subset. Linkage disequilibrium might explain the correlated functional status among segregating V segments, but an unknown experimental factor could not be ruled out. Because counts were too low, more than 15 rarely observed V segments, including chromosome 9 orphons, were excluded from the earlier analysis of around 590 of the donors. Most TCR sequences were observed very rarely across donors, whereas some public TCRs were present in many individuals. The authors suggested that the approach could potentially be extended to other disease states and immunological phenotypes. In vitro tests confirmed that a few of the cytomegalovirus-associated TCR beta chains recognize cytomegalovirus antigens. A total of 150 or so TCR beta chains were listed by the study as associated with cytomegalovirus. In a later analysis, the rate of TCR association differed among HLA loci, with DRB1 alleles having the most associated TCRs and HLA-C alleles having the fewest.

Libraries were constructed by the immunoSEQ multiplex PCR assay. For the multiplex PCR, a mixture combining 60 forward primers for TCR Vbeta segments and 13 reverse primers for TCR Jbeta segments was used. The CDR3 region of rearranged TCR beta genes was amplified from genomic DNA by a multiplex PCR assay. On the Illumina HiSeq System, the amplified TCR beta libraries were sequenced as 87-base-pair reads. Regarding the original processing steps: A later analysis tallied 75 million to 95 million unique TCR beta chains across the 700 or so repertoires, and about 10 million of those chains were shared by two or more donors. To remove PCR and sequencing errors, raw reads were error-corrected and collapsed into unique sequences using a nearest-neighbor algorithm that merged closely related sequences. To assign V, D and J gene segments, CDR3 sequences were aligned to IMGT reference sequences. For a sequence to be retained, a match of at least six nucleotides was required to both a V gene segment and a J gene segment. A rearrangement counted as productive if the CDR3 had no stop codons and remained in frame with V and J, and every other rearrangement counted as non-productive. CDR3 was defined according to IMGT convention as the region running from the second conserved V-encoded cysteine to the conserved J-encoded phenylalanine. In an earlier analysis of around 640 of the donors, sequences lacking an unambiguous match to a single V gene segment were excluded. An earlier analysis of under 750 of the donors called V segments functional above 56.7% productive rearrangements and segregating when the between-donor standard deviation exceeded 5%. To diagnose cytomegalovirus status from the catalog of TCR beta chain sequences, a statistical classification framework was built. A later analysis assigned V and J genes by comparing TCR nucleotide sequences with IMGT/GENE-DB human TR gene sequences. A later analysis assigned CDR3 sequences and most-parsimonious VDJ recombination scenarios with the TCRdist pipeline. In a later analysis, each TCR beta chain was defined by its CDR3 amino acid sequence together with its V-gene family, and reads without a unique V-gene family were excluded. A later analysis removed several hundred highly shared, low-generation-probability nucleotide sequences to deal with suspected cross-contamination and a sequencing artifact. A later analysis calculated a clonal expansion index for each public chain from normalized within-repertoire ranks of inferred template counts. In a later analysis, generation probabilities were computed using a VDJ recombination model fitted to out-of-frame rearrangements, and the results were checked against IGoR. A later analysis scored TCR-TCR, TCR-HLA and TCR-CMV co-occurrence with hypergeometric tests, applying a repertoire-size bias correction to TCR pairs. A later analysis estimated false discovery rates by permuting HLA or CMV assignments 20 times. In a later analysis, co-occurring TCRs were grouped using DBSCAN, with TCRdist sequence similarity added in when clustering inside HLA-allele-positive subsets. For co-occurrence clustering, repertoires with fewer than 30,000 or more than 120,000 public chains were excluded, along with five or six repertoires with anomalous nucleotide sharing. TCRdb provides this immuneACCESS table in a form limited to in-frame rearrangements. Some clones are lacking; in checked studies, under half of them reflect an unresolved V gene, and why the rest are absent is not known. The V and J calls and clone size were taken over from that table, and D and trimming were inferred from the DNA. This sample gives about 130,000 clones in total; about 78% of them show up just once. In total, the top ten clones hold approximately 3.5% of the sample.

Source material: PBMCs. The TCR comes from a young man in good health and CMV-seronegative.

The nucleotide sequence reads TGTGCCAGCTCACGGGGGGGCACTGAAGCTTTCTTT. This codes for CASSRGGTEAFF. In this chain, TRBV18 is recombined with TRBJ1-1; TRBD1 might be the D gene, on 5 matching bases. Trimming takes 4 bases from V and 4 bases from J, and the germline ends sit 7 bases apart. The CDR3 measures 12 amino acids from cysteine to phenylalanine. The only DNA kept is the CDR3, 36 bases in frame from the first base. The germline V gene encodes CDR1 KGHSH and CDR2 LQKENI. Beyond the CDR3, the reference TRBV18 and TRBJ1-1 genes provide the residues; the full variable domain reads: NAGVMQNPRHLVRRRGQEARLRCSPMKGHSHVYWYRQLPEEGLKFMVYLQKENIIDESGMPKERFSAEFPKEGPSILRIQQVVRGDSAAYFCASSRGGTEAFFGQGTRLTVV.